The clone carrying this T cell receptor beta chain showed up just a few times. Its antigen is currently unknown. Together with thyroid ultrasound, orbital computed tomography, serum thyroxine and TRAb, clinical symptoms were used for diagnoses. Using RNA transcripts as the source, TCR beta CDR3 regions were amplified. Using the HTBI primer set, a first-round RT-PCR was run on the TCR CDR3. MiXCR, run by TCRdb on the multiplex PCR reads, gives a single entry per CDR3 protein. The sample holds 530,000 or so distinct CDR3 sequences, roughly a quarter seen once. The sample belongs to a study of T cells in Graves' hyperthyroidism and ophthalmopathy. Study-level points and caveats: Ophthalmopathy was told apart from stable hyperthyroidism by a 13 V-J model. Expanded thyroid clonotypes (above 0.001) were mostly also found in blood.

V lost 5 bases, J lost 1 base, and 12 bases lay in between. The CDR3 sequence is 14 residues long. The sequenced sample was blood. This chain connects TRBV12-3 or TRBV12-4 to TRBJ2-7; TRBD1 is a possible D gene (6 bases). The TCR sequence derives from a woman aged 25 to 39 with Graves' ophthalmopathy. CDR3 coding DNA: TGTGCCAGCAGTCGCCAACAGGGATCCTACGAGCAGTACTTC. Amino acids: CASSRQQGSYEQYF.